This TCR beta chain was captured in a study of blood T cell repertoires in COVID-19. Study-level background: Material from acute and convalescent COVID-19 was sourced from the United States, Italy and Spain. PBMCs, B-cell-depleted T cells, or T cells were the source of the cDNA or gDNA that made up the material.

Trimming left V 6 bases short and J 0 bases short, with 5 bases between. The length of the CDR3 is 12 residues. Germline V gene data show CDR1 as SNHLY and CDR2 as FYNNEI. This clone occurred once. Per the original data handling: It was from reference gene primer amplification that nucleated cell counts were estimated. TCRdb's copy holds only in-frame clones and misses some; the assay was immunoSEQ multiplex PCR. V, J and clone size are taken as reported in that table, and D and trimming were inferred from the DNA itself. Here the sample spans 140,000 to 150,000 clones, 80% being singletons. This sequence joins TRBV2 and TRBJ1-1; D remains unclear. Sequenced: peripheral blood. This receptor was obtained from a man in his 60s with active or convalescent COVID-19. CDR3 in amino acids: CASREMNTEAFF. The DNA for the CDR3 is TGTGCCAGCAGGGAGATGAACACTGAAGCTTTCTTT.